The 22 T cell receptor beta chains listed next were all sequenced from one sample in a study of blood T cell repertoires in COVID-19 (dated by TCRdb to about 2020). The receptor library was made with the immunoSEQ multiplex PCR assay. Imported from immuneACCESS, the table was reduced by TCRdb to in-frame sequences with V and J called. These copies leave out some clones; in studies compared against another copy, an unresolved V gene accounts for under half, and the cause of the remainder is not known. Here the sample has some 120,000 clones; over 80% occur a single time. The ten most abundant clones make up 15% to 20% of the sample. The sequencing input was PBMCs or T cells enriched from blood (not recorded which). These receptors originate from a man in his thirties or forties who had recovered from COVID-19.

Only one count was recorded for this clone. The V call is TRBV5-4, the J call TRBJ2-3; the D is unclear. The germline CDR1 and CDR2 sequences are SGHNT and YYREEE (reference sequence). The CDR3 runs to 15 residues. The V end was cut by 3 bases, the J end by 4 bases, with 15 bases between. CDR3 in DNA: TGTGCCAGCAGCTCACCCGGGTTCACGGCAGATACGCAGTATTTT. As protein: CASSSPGFTADTQYF.

The J gene is TRBJ1-5, the V gene TRBV19, with a weak D call TRBD1 (6 bases). This CDR3 region has 13 residues. Looked up from germline, CDR1 is LNHDA and CDR2 is SQIVND (reference sequence). V gave up 4 bases and J gave up 3 bases, with 7 bases separating them. The CDR3: CASSTGVNQPQHF. In DNA, the CDR3 is TGTGCCAGTAGTACAGGGGTCAATCAGCCCCAGCATTTT.

The chain combines TRBV5-1 with TRBJ2-6; no definite D call. The germline CDR1 and CDR2 sequences are SGHRS and YFSETQ. The CDR3 length is 18 residues. V gave up 0 bases and J gave up 2 bases, with 15 bases separating them. The CDR3 loop reads CASSLDPGFIPGANVLTF. The CDR3 DNA follows: TGCGCCAGCAGCTTGGATCCGGGTTTTATTCCTGGGGCCAACGTCCTGACTTTC.

The chain employs TRBV5-1 and TRBJ2-1; 10 nucleotides align to TRBD1. This CDR3 has 13 residues. Germline CDR1 reads SGHRS; CDR2 reads YFSETQ. Losses at the gene ends were 4 bases for V and 9 bases for J; bases not matched to a gene: 4. Here the CDR3 reads CASSGTGESEQFF. The CDR3 DNA reads TGCGCCAGCAGCGGGACAGGGGAAAGTGAGCAGTTCTTC.

This clone was seen more than once but under ten times. The CDR3 nucleotides read TGTGCCAGCAGCCAAGTGAGCGGAATAGCCAAAAACATTCAGTACTTC. Translating gives CASSQVSGIAKNIQYF. The genes are TRBV3-1 (or the pseudogene TRBV3-2) and TRBJ2-4, with D perhaps matching TRBD2 (5 bases). Germline CDR1 and CDR2: LGHDT and YNNKEL (reference sequence). The CDR3 totals 16 residues. V dropped 1 base and J dropped 0 bases, with 10 bases sitting between them.

The chain has TRBV28 and TRBJ2-4; 9 bases align to TRBD2. The CDR3 consists of 14 residues. The germline gives CDR1 MDHEN, CDR2 SYDVKM. Trimming cost V 8 bases and J 8 bases; bases outside gene matches: 10. CDR3 sequence: CASSPGAGGDIQYF. In DNA form, the CDR3 reads TGTGCCAGCTCTCCCGGTGCGGGAGGGGACATTCAGTACTTC.

The chain uses TRBV3-1 (or the pseudogene TRBV3-2) and TRBJ2-7; D is uncertain. This CDR3 is 15 amino acids long. Per the germline V gene, CDR1 is LGHDT and CDR2 is YNNKEL (reference sequence). The V end lost 0 bases, the J end lost 2 bases, and 11 bases lay between the germline ends. CDR3 residues: CASSQDISPPYEQYF. In DNA form, the CDR3 reads TGTGCCAGCAGCCAAGATATCAGTCCTCCCTACGAGCAGTACTTC.

This chain uses TRBV6-5 with TRBJ2-7; TRBD1 matches 9 bases. From germline, CDR1 is MNHEY and CDR2 SVGAGI. This CDR3 is 14 amino acids long. Trimming removed 6 bases from V and 7 bases from J; junction bases left unmatched: 10. The CDR3 DNA follows: TGTGCCAGCAGCCCGGGACAGGGTCGTTCGGAGCAGTACTTC. Protein sequence: CASSPGQGRSEQYF.

This clone has more than one count but fewer than ten. The chain recombines TRBV7-4 with TRBJ1-3, with 8 positions matching TRBD1. This CDR3 comprises 14 residues. V was clipped by 5 bases and J by 3 bases; unmatched bases: 3. Germline V gene sequence: CDR1 SGHVT, CDR2 SQSDAQ. CDR3: CASSVDRGGNTIYF. In nucleotides, the CDR3 is TGTGCCAGCAGCGTTGACAGGGGTGGAAACACCATATATTTT. Based on the CDR3 plus reference TRBV7-4 and TRBJ1-3, the full variable domain is GAGVSQSPRYKVAKRGRDVALRCDSISGHVTLYWYRQTLGQGSEVLTYSQSDAQRDKSGRPSGRFSAERPERSVSTLKIQRTEQGDSAVYLCASSVDRGGNTIYFGEGSWLTVV.

The V call is TRBV6-1, the J call TRBJ2-7; D remains ambiguous. Trimming removed 3 bases at V and 4 bases at J, with 4 bases between. This CDR3 is built from 11 residues. CDR1 is MNHNS and CDR2 is SASEGT in the germline V gene. CDR3 in DNA: TGTGCCAGCAGTGATCTTTACGAGCAGTACTTC. It specifies CASSDLYEQYF.

The V and J genes are TRBV9 and TRBJ2-3, with D perhaps matching TRBD1 (5 bases). The V and J ends lost 0 bases and 2 bases respectively, with 13 bases between them. CDR1 and CDR2 from the germline V gene are SGDLS and YYNGEE. CDR3 length: 16 amino acids. This CDR3 is CASSVGHWGNTDTQYF. The CDR3 bases are TGTGCCAGCAGCGTAGGTCATTGGGGCAACACAGATACGCAGTATTTT.

The chain joins TRBV3-1 (or the pseudogene TRBV3-2) to TRBJ2-2, with D possibly being TRBD2 (5 bases). Between the trimmed V and J ends, which lost 1 base and 2 bases, there was a span of 8 bases. Germline lookup yields CDR1 LGHDT and CDR2 YNNKEL (reference sequence). The CDR3 has 15 residues. The CDR3 region has the DNA TGTGCCAGCAGCCAAGGAGGGATCAACACCGGGGAGCTGTTTTTT. This gives the protein CASSQGGINTGELFF.

This chain links TRBV4-1 with TRBJ2-5; D not resolved. The CDR3 has 19 amino acids. CDR1 is MGHRA and CDR2 is YSYEKL in the germline V gene. V was trimmed by 1 base and J by 0 bases, leaving 21 bases between them. CDR3 in amino acids: CASSQGYRSRLRNQETQYF. In nucleotides, the CDR3 is TGCGCCAGCAGCCAAGGCTACCGTTCGAGACTGAGAAACCAAGAGACCCAGTACTTC.

This chain links TRBV18 with TRBJ1-4, with D maybe TRBD1 (5 bases). Trimming left V 3 bases short and J 7 bases short, with 12 bases between. This CDR3 is built from 14 residues. The germline V gene has CDR1 KGHSH and CDR2 LQKENI. CDR3 amino acids: CASSPEGVREKLFF. For the CDR3, the DNA is TGTGCCAGCTCACCGGAAGGGGTGCGTGAAAAACTGTTTTTT.

V is TRBV3-1 (or the pseudogene TRBV3-2) and J is TRBJ1-2, with TRBD1 matching over 8 bases. The CDR3 has 16 amino acids. The germline V gene has CDR1 LGHDT and CDR2 YNNKEL (reference sequence). Trimming took 0 bases from V and 4 from J; bases not matched to a gene: 7. The CDR3 sequence is CASSQDLGQGLYGYTF. In DNA, the CDR3 is TGTGCCAGCAGCCAAGATCTAGGACAGGGCCTCTATGGCTACACCTTC.

V is TRBV19 and J is TRBJ1-2, with no clear D. V was cut by 10 bases and J by 6 bases, with 18 bases left in between. The germline gives CDR1 LNHDA, CDR2 SQIVND (reference sequence). The CDR3 is 13 residues long. CDR3 coding DNA: TGTGCCACCAACCGTAGAGGGTATGATGGCTACACCTTC. This encodes CATNRRGYDGYTF.

This clone has just one count. The V gene is TRBV7-9, the J gene TRBJ2-1; 13 bases fit TRBD2. There are 16 residues in the CDR3. Germline CDR1 and CDR2: SEHNR and FQNEAQ (reference sequence). With 4 bases clipped from V and 2 bases from J, the junction kept 2 bases outside the gene matches. For the CDR3, the DNA is TGTGCCAGCAGCTCCGGACTAGCGGGGGCCTACAATGAGCAGTTCTTC. Protein sequence: CASSSGLAGAYNEQFF.

The chain uses TRBV10-3 and TRBJ1-6, with D perhaps matching TRBD1 (6 bases). Germline V gene sequence: CDR1 ENHRY, CDR2 SYGVKD. The CDR3 totals 15 residues. Trimming removed 1 base from V and 6 bases from J, with 10 bases in between. This CDR3 reads CAISELGALNSPLHF. CDR3 in DNA: TGTGCCATCAGTGAGTTGGGGGCCCTTAATTCACCCCTCCACTTT.

In its sample, this clone was seen many times. V gene TRBV7-9 combines with J gene TRBJ1-1, with 8 bases lining up with TRBD1. Unmatched junction bases numbered 14, after V lost 4 bases and J lost 1 base. The V gene's germline CDR1 is SEHNR and CDR2 FQNEAQ (reference sequence). The CDR3 extends over 18 amino acids. The CDR3, as DNA: TGTGCCAGCAGCTCCCCCCGCAGGGGGCTAAGGGGGAACACTGAAGCTTTCTTT. Translated: CASSSPRRGLRGNTEAFF.

The chain combines TRBV27 with TRBJ2-1; D unclear. This CDR3 region has 12 residues. V was clipped by 5 bases and J by 7 bases, with 9 bases between them. The germline gives CDR1 MNHEY, CDR2 SMNVEV (reference sequence). CDR3 sequence (DNA): TGTGCCAGCAGTGATACGGGTAATGAGCAGTTCTTC. Translation gives CASSDTGNEQFF.

This chain uses TRBV7-9 with TRBJ2-1; TRBD2 agrees at 10 bases. CDR3 length: 15 amino acids. Germline CDR1 SEHNR, CDR2 FQNEAQ (reference sequence). The V segment lost 5 bases and the J segment 4 bases; nucleotides outside the gene matches: 5. Here the CDR3 DNA reads TGTGCCAGCAGCCAACTAGCGGGAATGTACAATGAGCAGTTCTTC. Its translation: CASSQLAGMYNEQFF.

The chain is built from TRBV6-5 and TRBJ1-2; 7 bases are a match to TRBD1. Trimming cost V 4 bases and J 2 bases; bases outside gene matches: 4. Germline V gives CDR1 MNHEY, CDR2 SVGAGI. The CDR3 loop spans 14 amino acids. CDR3 bases: TGTGCCAGCAGTTCCCAGGGGGTGAACTATGGCTACACCTTC. It is translated as CASSSQGVNYGYTF.